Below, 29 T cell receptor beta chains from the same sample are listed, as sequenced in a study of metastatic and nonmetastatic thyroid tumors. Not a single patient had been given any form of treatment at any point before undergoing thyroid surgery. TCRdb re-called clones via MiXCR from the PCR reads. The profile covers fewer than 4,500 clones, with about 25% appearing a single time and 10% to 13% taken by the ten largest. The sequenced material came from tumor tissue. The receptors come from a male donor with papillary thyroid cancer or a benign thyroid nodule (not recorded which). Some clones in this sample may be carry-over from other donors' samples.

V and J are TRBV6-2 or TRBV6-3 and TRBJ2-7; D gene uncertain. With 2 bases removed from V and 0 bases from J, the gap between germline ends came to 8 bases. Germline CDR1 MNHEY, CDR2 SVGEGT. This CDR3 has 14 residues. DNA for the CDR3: TGTGCCAGCAGTTACGGCGCCAGCTCCTACGAGCAGTACTTC. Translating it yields CASSYGASSYEQYF.

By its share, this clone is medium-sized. In DNA form, the CDR3 reads TGTGCCATCAGTGATGGATTAGCGGCCTCCTACGAGCAGTACTTC. Translating gives CAISDGLAASYEQYF. The V gene is TRBV10-3, the J gene TRBJ2-7, with D possibly being TRBD2 (6 bases). Germline lookup yields CDR1 ENHRY and CDR2 SYGVKD. The CDR3 is made up of 15 amino acids. V shed 3 bases and J shed 0 bases, with 12 bases lying between them.

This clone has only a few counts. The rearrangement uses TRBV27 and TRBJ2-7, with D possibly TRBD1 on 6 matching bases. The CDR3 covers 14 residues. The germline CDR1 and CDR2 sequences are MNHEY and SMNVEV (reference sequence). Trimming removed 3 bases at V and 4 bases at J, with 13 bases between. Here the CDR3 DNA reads TGTGCCAGCAGTTTTTCAGGGGATCCGTACGAGCAGTACTTC. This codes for CASSFSGDPYEQYF.

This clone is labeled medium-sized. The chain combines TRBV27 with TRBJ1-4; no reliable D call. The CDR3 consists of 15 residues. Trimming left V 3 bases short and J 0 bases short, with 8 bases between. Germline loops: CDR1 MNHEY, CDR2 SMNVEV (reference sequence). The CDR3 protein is CASSFGGATNEKLFF. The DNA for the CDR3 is TGTGCCAGCAGTTTCGGCGGAGCAACTAATGAAAAACTGTTTTTT.

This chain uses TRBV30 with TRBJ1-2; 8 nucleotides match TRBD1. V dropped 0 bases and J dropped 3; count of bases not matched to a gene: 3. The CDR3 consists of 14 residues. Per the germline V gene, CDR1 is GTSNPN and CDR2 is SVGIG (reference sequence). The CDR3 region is CAWSVPRGHYGYTF. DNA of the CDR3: TGTGCCTGGAGTGTACCCAGGGGGCACTATGGCTACACCTTC.

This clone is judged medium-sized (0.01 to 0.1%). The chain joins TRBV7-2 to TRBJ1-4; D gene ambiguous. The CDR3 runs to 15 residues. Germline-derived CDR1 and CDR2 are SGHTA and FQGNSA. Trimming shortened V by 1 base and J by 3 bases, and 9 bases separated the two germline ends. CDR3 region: CASSLVSGANEKLFF. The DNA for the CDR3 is TGTGCCAGCAGCTTAGTTTCCGGGGCTAATGAAAAACTGTTTTTT.

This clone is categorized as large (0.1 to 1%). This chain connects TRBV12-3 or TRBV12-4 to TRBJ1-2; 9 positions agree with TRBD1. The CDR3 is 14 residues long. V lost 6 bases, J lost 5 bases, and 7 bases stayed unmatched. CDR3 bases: TGTGCCAGCAGGTCTACAGGGGGCGGGTATGGCTACACCTTC. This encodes CASRSTGGGYGYTF.

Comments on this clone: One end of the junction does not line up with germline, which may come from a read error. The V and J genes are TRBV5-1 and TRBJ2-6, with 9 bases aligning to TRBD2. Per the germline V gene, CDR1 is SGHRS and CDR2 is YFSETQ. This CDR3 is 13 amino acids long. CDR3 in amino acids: CASSAGGANVLTF. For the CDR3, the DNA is TGCGCCAGCAGCGCGGGGGGGGCCAACGTCCTGACCTTC.

The CDR3 spells CASSQVIFDGEAPLHF. In DNA, the CDR3 is TGCGCCAGCAGCCAAGTAATATTTGACGGGGAGGCACCCCTCCACTTT. This sequence joins TRBV4-1 and TRBJ1-6; no firm D call. The V gene lost 1 base and the J gene lost 11 bases, with 18 bases spanning the gap. Germline V gives CDR1 MGHRA, CDR2 YSYEKL. CDR3 length equals 16 residues.

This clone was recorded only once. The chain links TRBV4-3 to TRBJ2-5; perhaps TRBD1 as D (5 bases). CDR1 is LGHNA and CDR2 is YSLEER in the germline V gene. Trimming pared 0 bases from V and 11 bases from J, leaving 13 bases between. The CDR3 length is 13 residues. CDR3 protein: CASSQEGEGRQYF. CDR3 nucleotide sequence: TGCGCCAGCAGCCAAGAAGGGGAAGGGCGGCAGTACTTC.

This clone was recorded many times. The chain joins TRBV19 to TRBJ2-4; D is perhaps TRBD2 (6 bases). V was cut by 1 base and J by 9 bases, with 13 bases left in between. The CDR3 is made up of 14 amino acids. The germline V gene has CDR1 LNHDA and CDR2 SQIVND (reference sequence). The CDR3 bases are TGTGCCAGTAGTATAGCCATCAGGAGGGGCATTCAGTACTTC. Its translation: CASSIAIRRGIQYF.

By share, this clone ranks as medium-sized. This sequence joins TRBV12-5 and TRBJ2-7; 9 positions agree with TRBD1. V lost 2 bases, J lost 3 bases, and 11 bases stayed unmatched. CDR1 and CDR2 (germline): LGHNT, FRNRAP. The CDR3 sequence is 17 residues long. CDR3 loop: CASGLPRGTGGGYEQYF. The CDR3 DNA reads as TGTGCTAGTGGTTTGCCGCGGGGAACAGGGGGCGGCTACGAGCAGTACTTC.

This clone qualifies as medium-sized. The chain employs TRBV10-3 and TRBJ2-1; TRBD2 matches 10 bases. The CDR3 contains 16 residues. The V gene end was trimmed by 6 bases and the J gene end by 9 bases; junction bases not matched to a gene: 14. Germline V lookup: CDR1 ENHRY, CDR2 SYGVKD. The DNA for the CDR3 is TGTGCCATCAGCAATAGACCTAGCGGGGGCCCGAGTGAGCAGTTCTTC. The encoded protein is CAISNRPSGGPSEQFF.

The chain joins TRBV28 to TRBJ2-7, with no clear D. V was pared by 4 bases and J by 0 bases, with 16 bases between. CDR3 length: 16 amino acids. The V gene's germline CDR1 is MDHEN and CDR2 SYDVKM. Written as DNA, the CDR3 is TGTGCCAGCAGTTCCCCCCGTACACGCGCCTCCTACGAGCAGTACTTC. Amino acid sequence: CASSSPRTRASYEQYF.

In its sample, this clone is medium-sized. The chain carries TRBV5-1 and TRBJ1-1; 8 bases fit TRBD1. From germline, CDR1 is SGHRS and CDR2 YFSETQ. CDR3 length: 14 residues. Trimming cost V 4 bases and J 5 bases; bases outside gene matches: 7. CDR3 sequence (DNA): TGCGCCAGCAGCGGGGGACAGGATCGGACTGAAGCTTTCTTT. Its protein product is CASSGGQDRTEAFF. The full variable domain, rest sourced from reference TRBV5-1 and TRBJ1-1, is KAGVTQTPRYLIKTRGQQVTLSCSPISGHRSVSWYQQTPGQGLQFLFEYFSETQRNKGNFPGRFSGRQFSNSRSEMNVSTLELGDSALYLCASSGGQDRTEAFFGQGTRLTVV.

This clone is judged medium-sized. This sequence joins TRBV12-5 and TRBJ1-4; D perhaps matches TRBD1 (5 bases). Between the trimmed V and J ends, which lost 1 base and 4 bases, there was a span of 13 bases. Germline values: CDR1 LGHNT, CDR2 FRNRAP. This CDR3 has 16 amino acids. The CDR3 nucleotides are TGTGCTAGTGGTTTGGACAGGACGGATTTTAATGAAAAACTGTTTTTT. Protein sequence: CASGLDRTDFNEKLFF.

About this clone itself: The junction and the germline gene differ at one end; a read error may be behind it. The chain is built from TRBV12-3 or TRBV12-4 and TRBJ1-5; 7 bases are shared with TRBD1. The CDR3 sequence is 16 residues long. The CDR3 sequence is CAISSWDSRSNQPQHF. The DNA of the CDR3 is TGTGCCATCAGTTCCTGGGACAGTCGAAGCAATCAGCCCCAGCATTTT.

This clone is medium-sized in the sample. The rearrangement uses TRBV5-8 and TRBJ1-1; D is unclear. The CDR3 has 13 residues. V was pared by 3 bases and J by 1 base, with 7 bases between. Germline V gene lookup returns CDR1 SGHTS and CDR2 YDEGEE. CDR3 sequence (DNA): TGTGCCAGCAGCTCCGACGGGAACACTGAAGCTTTCTTT. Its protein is CASSSDGNTEAFF.

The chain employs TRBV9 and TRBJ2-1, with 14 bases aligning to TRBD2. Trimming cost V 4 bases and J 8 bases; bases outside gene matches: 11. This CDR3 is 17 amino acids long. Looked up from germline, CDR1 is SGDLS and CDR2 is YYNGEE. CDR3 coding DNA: TGTGCCAGCAGCACCCACCCGGGACTAGCGGGAGAGCATGAGCAGTTCTTC. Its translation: CASSTHPGLAGEHEQFF.

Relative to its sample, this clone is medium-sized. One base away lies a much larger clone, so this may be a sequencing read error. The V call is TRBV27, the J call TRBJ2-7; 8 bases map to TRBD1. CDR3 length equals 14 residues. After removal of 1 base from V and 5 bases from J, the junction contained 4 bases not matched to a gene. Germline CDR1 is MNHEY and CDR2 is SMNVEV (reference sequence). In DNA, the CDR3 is TGTGCCAGCAGTTTATTGGACAGGGCCCACGAGCAGTACTTC. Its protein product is CASSLLDRAHEQYF.

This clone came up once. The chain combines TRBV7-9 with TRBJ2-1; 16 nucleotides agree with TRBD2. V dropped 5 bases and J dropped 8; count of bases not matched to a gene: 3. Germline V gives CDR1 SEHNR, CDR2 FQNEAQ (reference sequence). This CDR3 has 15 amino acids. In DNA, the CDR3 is TGTGCCAGCAGCCTCGGGACTAGCGGGGGGGATGAGCAGTTCTTC. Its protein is CASSLGTSGGDEQFF.

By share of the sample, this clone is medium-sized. The CDR3 nucleotides read TGTGCCAGTAGGTCCCAGGCTAACTATGGCTACACCTTC. Protein: CASRSQANYGYTF. The chain joins TRBV19 to TRBJ1-2; D is unresolved. Deletions cut 6 bases from V and 0 bases from J, with 8 bases between. This CDR3 is built from 13 residues. Germline V gene sequence: CDR1 LNHDA, CDR2 SQIVND (reference sequence).

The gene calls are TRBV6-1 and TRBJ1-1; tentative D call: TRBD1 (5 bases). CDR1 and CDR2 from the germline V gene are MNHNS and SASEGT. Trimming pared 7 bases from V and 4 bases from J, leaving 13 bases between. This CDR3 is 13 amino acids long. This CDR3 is CASKVWGSTEAFF. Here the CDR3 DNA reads TGTGCCAGCAAAGTGTGGGGGAGCACTGAAGCTTTCTTT.

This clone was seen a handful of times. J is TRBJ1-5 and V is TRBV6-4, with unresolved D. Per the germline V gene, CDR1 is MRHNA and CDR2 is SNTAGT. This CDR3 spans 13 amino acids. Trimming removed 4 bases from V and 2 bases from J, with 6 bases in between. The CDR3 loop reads CASSASGNQPQHF. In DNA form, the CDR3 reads TGTGCCAGCAGTGCCTCCGGCAATCAGCCCCAGCATTTT.

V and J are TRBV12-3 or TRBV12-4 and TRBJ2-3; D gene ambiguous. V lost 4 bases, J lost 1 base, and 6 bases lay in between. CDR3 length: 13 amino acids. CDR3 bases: TGTGCCAGCAGTTCAACACGCACAGATACGCAGTATTTT. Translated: CASSSTRTDTQYF.

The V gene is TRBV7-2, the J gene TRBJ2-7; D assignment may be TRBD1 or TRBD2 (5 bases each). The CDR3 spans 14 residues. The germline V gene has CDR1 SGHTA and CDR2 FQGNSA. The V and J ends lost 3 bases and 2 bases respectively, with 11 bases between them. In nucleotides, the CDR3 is TGTGCCAGCAGCTTGGGGACGGCCCCCTACGAGCAGTACTTC. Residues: CASSLGTAPYEQYF.

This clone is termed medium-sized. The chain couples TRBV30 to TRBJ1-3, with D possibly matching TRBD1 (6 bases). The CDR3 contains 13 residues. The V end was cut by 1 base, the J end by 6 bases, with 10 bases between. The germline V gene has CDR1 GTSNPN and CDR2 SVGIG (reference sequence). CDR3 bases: TGTGCCTGGAGTGAGGGGGGCTTAAACACCATATATTTT. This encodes CAWSEGGLNTIYF.

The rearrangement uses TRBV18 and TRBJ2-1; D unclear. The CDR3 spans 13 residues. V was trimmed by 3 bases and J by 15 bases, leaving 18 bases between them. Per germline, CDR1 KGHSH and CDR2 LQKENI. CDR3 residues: CASSPARNNVRFF. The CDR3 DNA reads TGTGCCAGCTCACCGGCGCGGAACAATGTGCGGTTCTTC. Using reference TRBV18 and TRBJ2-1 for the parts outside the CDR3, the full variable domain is NAGVMQNPRHLVRRRGQEARLRCSPMKGHSHVYWYRQLPEEGLKFMVYLQKENIIDESGMPKERFSAEFPKEGPSILRIQQVVRGDSAAYFCASSPARNNVRFFGPGTRLTVL.

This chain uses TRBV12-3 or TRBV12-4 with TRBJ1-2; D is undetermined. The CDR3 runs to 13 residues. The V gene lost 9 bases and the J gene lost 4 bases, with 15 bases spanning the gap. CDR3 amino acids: CASTPSGGYGYTF. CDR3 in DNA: TGTGCCAGTACCCCTTCGGGAGGCTATGGCTACACCTTC.